This T cell receptor (beta chain) was retrieved from a study of blood T cell repertoires in COVID-19. The CDR3 covers 15 residues. The V end was cut by 0 bases, the J end by 0 bases, with 3 bases between. Germline CDR1 SGHAT, CDR2 FQNNGV. Assay: immunoSEQ multiplex PCR; the TCRdb copy retains only in-frame clones and omits some. Among about 340,000 clones listed, approximately 87% were seen once. The receptor comes from a woman in her fifties or sixties with COVID-19, enrolled during active disease. The chain couples TRBV11-2 to TRBJ2-6; no clear D. The source material was peripheral blood. CDR3 loop: CASSLESSGANVLTF. The CDR3 DNA reads TGTGCCAGCAGCTTAGAGAGCTCTGGGGCCAACGTCCTGACTTTC.